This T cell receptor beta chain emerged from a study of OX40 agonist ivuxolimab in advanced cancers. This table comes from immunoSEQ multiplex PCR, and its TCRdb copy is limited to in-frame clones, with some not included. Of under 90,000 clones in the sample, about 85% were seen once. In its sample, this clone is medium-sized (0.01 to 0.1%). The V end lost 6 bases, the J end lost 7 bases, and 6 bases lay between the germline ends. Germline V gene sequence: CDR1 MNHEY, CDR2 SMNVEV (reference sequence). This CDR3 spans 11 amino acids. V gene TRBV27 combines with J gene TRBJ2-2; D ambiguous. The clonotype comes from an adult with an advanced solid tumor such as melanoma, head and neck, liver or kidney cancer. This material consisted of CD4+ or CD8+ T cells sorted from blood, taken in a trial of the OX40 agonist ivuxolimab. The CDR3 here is CASRGFGELFF. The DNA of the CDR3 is TGTGCCAGCAGGGGTTTCGGGGAGCTGTTTTTT.